What follows is one T cell receptor (beta chain) and its context. Antigen: not known. CDR1 SEHNR and CDR2 FQNEAQ come from the germline V gene (reference sequence). The CDR3 consists of 15 residues. With V trimmed by 0 bases and J by 8 bases, 8 bases remained unmatched. Over 170 million TCR-beta sequences, together covering 15-18 subjects, were produced by every individual sequencing run that was carried out. Via MiXCR, TCRdb re-called the 5' RACE reads, giving one row per CDR3 protein. The profile shows roughly 30,000 distinct CDR3 sequences, around a quarter of them singletons. Input was more than 800,000 sorted T cells, either CD4+ or CD8+. This specimen comes from a study of neurological immune-mediated disorders. Whole-study findings and limits: No CDR3 amino acid sequences were shared by expanded clones across subjects, suggesting private repertoires in all groups.

Sequenced sample: CD4+ T cells from blood. The TCR originated in a man between 50 and 59 years old with HTLV-1-associated myelopathy (HAM/TSP). The V and J genes are TRBV7-9 and TRBJ1-2, with TRBD1 identical over 8 bases. The CDR3 loop is CASSLAYATGVGYTF. In DNA form, the CDR3 reads TGTGCCAGCAGCTTAGCCTACGCGACAGGGGTCGGCTACACCTTC.